This TCR beta chain was sequenced in a study of human T cells and chemical hapten exposure. Overall study context: Diphenylcyclopropenone, dosed weekly to the scalp, was given to patients throughout the approximately 23-week study. Diagnoses of alopecia areata, totalis or universalis occurred in mostly female patients. Study-level findings and limits: The donors suffered from alopecia, so their immune response may not match that of healthy people.

A remark on this clonotype: Its matching antigen is unknown.

TCRdb re-called the RACE reads with MiXCR, one entry per CDR3 protein. The sample includes 87,000 or so distinct CDR3 sequences, about 8.9% seen only once; the top ten take around 3.6%. Stated time point: pre-sensitization, week 0. Indicated treatment: therapeutic diphenylcyclopropenone sensitization with weekly scalp DPC. The CDR3 is 17 residues long. Trimming cost V 4 bases and J 0 bases; bases outside gene matches: 7. The germline V gene has CDR1 ENHRY and CDR2 SYGVKD. Sequences were derived from whole blood, sampled in connection with sensitization to the hapten diphenylcyclopropenone (DPC). This TCR was sampled from a woman aged 40 to 50 with alopecia areata. Some clones in this sample may be carry-over from other donors' samples. The chain has TRBV10-3 and TRBJ2-5; 11 nucleotides line up with TRBD2. CDR3 nucleotide sequence: TGTGCCATCAGTGGGGCCCTGGGACTAGCGGACCAAGAGACCCAGTACTTC. It encodes CAISGALGLADQETQYF.